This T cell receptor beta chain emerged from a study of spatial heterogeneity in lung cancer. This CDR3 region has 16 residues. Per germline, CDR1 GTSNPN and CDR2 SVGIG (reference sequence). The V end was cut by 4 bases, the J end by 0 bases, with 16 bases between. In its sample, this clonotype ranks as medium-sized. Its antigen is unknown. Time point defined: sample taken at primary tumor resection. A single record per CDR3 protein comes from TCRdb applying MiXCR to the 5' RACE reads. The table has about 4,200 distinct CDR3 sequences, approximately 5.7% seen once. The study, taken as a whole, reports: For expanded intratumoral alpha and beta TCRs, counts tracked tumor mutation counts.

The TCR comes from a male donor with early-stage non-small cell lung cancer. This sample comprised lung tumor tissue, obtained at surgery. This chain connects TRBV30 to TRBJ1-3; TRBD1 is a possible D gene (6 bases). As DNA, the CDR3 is TGTGCCTGGACCCCTCCAGGGGTTAACTCTGGAAACACCATATATTTT. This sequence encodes CAWTPPGVNSGNTIYF.